This TCR beta chain was identified during a study of T cell repertoires in cytomegalovirus infection. In the study overall: CMV epitopes used comprised recently identified HLA-C-restricted ones and well-studied HLA-B-restricted ones. The public TCR beta signatures pointed to both CMV infection and matching HLA type.

TCRdb ran MiXCR on the reads and lists one entry per CDR3 protein. Of around 540,000 distinct CDR3 sequences listed, 30% to 40% were seen once; the top ten hold 15% to 20%. Findings and caveats of the study: CMV-specific TCR beta clonotypes restricted by HLA-C dominated the ex vivo response. Adding up the frequency of public TCR beta families identified people who carried CMV plus the relevant HLA.

With 1 base clipped from V and 3 bases from J, the junction kept 1 base outside the gene matches. CDR3 length: 15 amino acids. The V gene's germline CDR1 is MNHNS and CDR2 SASEGT. This clonotype came up a few times. Its antigen is not known. The TCR originated in a human donor in good health (CMV status not recorded). Some clones in this sample may be carry-over from other donors' samples. The chain uses TRBV6-1 and TRBJ2-5, with 11 bases lining up with TRBD2. Material: cultured PBMCs, obtained from culture after CMV antigen stimulation. The CDR3 region is CASSEVSGREETQYF. The DNA of the CDR3 is TGTGCCAGCAGTGAAGTTAGCGGGAGGGAAGAGACCCAGTACTTC.